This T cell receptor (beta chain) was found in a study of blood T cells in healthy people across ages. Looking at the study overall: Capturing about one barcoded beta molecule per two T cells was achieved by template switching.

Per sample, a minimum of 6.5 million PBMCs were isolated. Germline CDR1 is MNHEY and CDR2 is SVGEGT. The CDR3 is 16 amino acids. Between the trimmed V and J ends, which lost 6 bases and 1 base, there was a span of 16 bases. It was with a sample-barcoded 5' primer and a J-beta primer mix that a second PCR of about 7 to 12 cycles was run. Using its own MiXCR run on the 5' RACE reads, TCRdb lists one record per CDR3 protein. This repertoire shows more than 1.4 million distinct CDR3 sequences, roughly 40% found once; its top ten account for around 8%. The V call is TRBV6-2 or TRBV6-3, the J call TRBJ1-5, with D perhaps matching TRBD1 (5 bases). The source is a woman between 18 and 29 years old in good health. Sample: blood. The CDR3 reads CASRNTRGLSNQPQHF. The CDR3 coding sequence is TGTGCCAGCAGAAATACTCGGGGACTGAGCAATCAGCCCCAGCATTTT.